These 5 T cell receptor beta chains share one sample of origin, sequenced in a study of blood T cell repertoires in COVID-19. Assay used: immunoSEQ multiplex PCR; TCRdb lists only in-frame clones, some missing. The sample has under 400,000 clones; 70% to 90% are singletons. The sample comprised peripheral blood. The source is a woman aged 25 to 45 with COVID-19, enrolled during active disease.

The chain is built from TRBV6-6 and TRBJ2-1; 7 bases agree with TRBD1. Germline V lookup: CDR1 MNHNY, CDR2 SVGAGI (reference sequence). The CDR3 loop spans 15 amino acids. J lost 4 bases, V lost 7 bases, and 10 bases had no gene match. The CDR3 DNA is TGTGCCAGCACACTAGACAGGGCCTCTTACAATGAGCAGTTCTTC. Encoded protein: CASTLDRASYNEQFF.

This clone was observed a few times. This chain joins TRBV5-6 and TRBJ2-7, with D unclear. V lost 0 bases to trimming and J lost 2 bases, with 9 bases between them. CDR3 length: 14 amino acids. CDR1 and CDR2 from the germline V gene are SGHDT and YYEEEE. CDR3 in amino acids: CASSLGLPAYEQYF. The CDR3, as DNA: TGTGCCAGCAGCTTGGGCCTTCCAGCCTACGAGCAGTACTTC.

This chain joins TRBV5-5 and TRBJ2-7; 7 bases are shared with TRBD1. Germline CDR1 and CDR2: SGHKS and YYEKEE (reference sequence). The CDR3 extends over 12 amino acids. V lost 4 bases, J lost 7 bases, and 5 bases stayed unmatched. CDR3 in DNA: TGTGCCAGCAGCGGTAGGGGGCATGAGCAGTACGTC. This encodes CASSGRGHEQYV.

A single count supports this clone. The CDR3 is CASSAQGALGANVLTF. The CDR3 DNA reads as TGTGCCAGCAGCGCACAGGGGGCGCTTGGGGCCAACGTCCTGACTTTC. This chain connects TRBV9 to TRBJ2-6, with 9 bases that match TRBD1. The CDR3 consists of 16 residues. Germline CDR1 and CDR2: SGDLS and YYNGEE. The V segment lost 3 bases and the J segment 3 bases; nucleotides outside the gene matches: 4.

The chain joins TRBV7-9 to TRBJ1-1; no reliable D call. The CDR3 contains 10 residues. The germline V gene encodes CDR1 SEHNR and CDR2 FQNEAQ (reference sequence). V was cut by 4 bases and J by 8 bases, with 5 bases left in between. This chain's CDR3 is CASSYTEAFF. The CDR3, as DNA: TGTGCCAGCAGCTATACAGAAGCTTTCTTT.